The rows below give T cell receptor beta chains drawn from one sample of a study of T cell changes during pregnancy in multiple sclerosis. The protocol was immunoSEQ multiplex PCR, while the TCRdb copy is restricted to in-frame clones and leaves out a portion. This sample has roughly 80,000 clones; 90% to 95% occur once, and the top ten carry about 2.5%. The source material was peripheral blood, sampled before pregnancy. The receptors stem from a female donor with multiple sclerosis, enrolled in a pregnancy study. The CDR3 runs from the conserved cysteine through the conserved F or W. A D gene is named only where the DNA matches it firmly. Some rows have no size entry. The others give once, few or many, or a class for an expanded clone.

TRBD2 | TRBJ2-3 | TRBV2 | . | CASSLATSPVTDTQYF | TGTGCCAGCAGTTTAGCGACTAGCCCGGTAACAGATACGCAGTATTTT
. | TRBJ2-3 | TRBV6-6 | . | CASSPLGDTQYF | TGTGCCAGCAGTCCGCTCGGGGATACGCAGTATTTT
TRBD2 | TRBJ2-3 | TRBV11-3 | . | CASSSGTSSTDTQYF | TGTGCCAGCAGCTCCGGGACTAGCAGCACAGATACGCAGTATTTT
TRBD1 | TRBJ2-7 | TRBV5-6 | . | CASSADLRDRGLYEQYF | TGTGCCAGCAGCGCGGACCTCCGGGACAGGGGGCTCTACGAGCAGTACTTC
TRBD2 | TRBJ2-1 | TRBV2 | . | CASSPLAGGGNEQFF | TGTGCCAGCAGCCCGCTGGCGGGAGGAGGCAATGAGCAGTTCTTC
TRBD1 | TRBJ2-7 | TRBV6-5 | . | CASRPPGQYYEQYF | TGTGCCAGCAGGCCACCGGGACAGTACTACGAGCAGTACTTC
TRBD2 | TRBJ2-7 | TRBV19 | . | CASSIMLAESYEQYF | TGTGCCAGTAGTATTATGCTAGCGGAATCTTACGAGCAGTACTTC
TRBD2 | TRBJ2-1 | TRBV7-3 | . | CASSPRESGSYNEQFF | TGTGCCAGCAGCCCGCGGGAGTCCGGATCCTACAATGAGCAGTTCTTC
TRBD1 | TRBJ2-5 | TRBV5-1 | . | CASSLLGTGGPQETQYF | TGCGCCAGCAGCTTACTTGGGACAGGAGGTCCTCAAGAGACCCAGTACTTC
TRBD1 | TRBJ1-2 | TRBV2 | . | CASSPIWTGDGYTF | TGTGCCAGCAGTCCAATATGGACAGGGGATGGCTACACCTTC
TRBD2 | TRBJ2-5 | TRBV7-9 | . | CASSLPGLGETQYF | TGTGCCAGCAGCTTGCCGGGACTAGGAGAGACCCAGTACTTC
. | TRBJ1-3 | TRBV4-1 | . | CASSQDPGTGNTIYF | TGCGCCAGCAGCCAAGATCCGGGGACAGGAAACACCATATATTTT
TRBD2 | TRBJ2-5 | TRBV5-1 | . | CASSSGLAGGFQETQYF | TGCGCCAGCAGCTCAGGACTAGCGGGAGGCTTCCAAGAGACCCAGTACTTC
. | TRBJ2-1 | TRBV6-5 | . | CASSYNPRNEQFF | TGTGCCAGCAGTTACAACCCTAGGAATGAGCAGTTCTTC
TRBD2 | TRBJ2-7 | TRBV5-1 | . | CASSLGLAGFEQYF | TGCGCCAGCAGCTTAGGACTAGCGGGATTCGAGCAGTACTTC
TRBD1 | TRBJ1-3 | TRBV23-1 | . | CASSPLTGSGNTIYF | TGCGCCAGCAGTCCTTTGACAGGGTCCGGAAACACCATATATTTT
. | TRBJ2-1 | TRBV11-2 | . | CASSNTGKQFF | TGTGCCAGCAGCAATACCGGTAAGCAGTTCTTC
. | TRBJ1-2 | TRBV11-2 | once | CASSFSDGGYGYTF | TGTGCCAGCAGCTTTAGCGACGGAGGCTATGGCTACACCTTC